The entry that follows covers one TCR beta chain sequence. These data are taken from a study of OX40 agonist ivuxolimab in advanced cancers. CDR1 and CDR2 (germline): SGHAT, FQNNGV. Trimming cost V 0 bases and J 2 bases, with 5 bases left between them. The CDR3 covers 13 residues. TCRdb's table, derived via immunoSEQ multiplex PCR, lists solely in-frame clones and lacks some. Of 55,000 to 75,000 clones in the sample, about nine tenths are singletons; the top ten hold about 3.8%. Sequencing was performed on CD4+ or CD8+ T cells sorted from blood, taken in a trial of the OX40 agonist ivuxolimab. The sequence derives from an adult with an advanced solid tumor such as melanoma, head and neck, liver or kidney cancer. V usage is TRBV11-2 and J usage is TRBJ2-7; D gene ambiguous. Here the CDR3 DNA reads TGTGCCAGCAGCTTAGACTCGACCTACGAGCAGTACTTC. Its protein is CASSLDSTYEQYF.